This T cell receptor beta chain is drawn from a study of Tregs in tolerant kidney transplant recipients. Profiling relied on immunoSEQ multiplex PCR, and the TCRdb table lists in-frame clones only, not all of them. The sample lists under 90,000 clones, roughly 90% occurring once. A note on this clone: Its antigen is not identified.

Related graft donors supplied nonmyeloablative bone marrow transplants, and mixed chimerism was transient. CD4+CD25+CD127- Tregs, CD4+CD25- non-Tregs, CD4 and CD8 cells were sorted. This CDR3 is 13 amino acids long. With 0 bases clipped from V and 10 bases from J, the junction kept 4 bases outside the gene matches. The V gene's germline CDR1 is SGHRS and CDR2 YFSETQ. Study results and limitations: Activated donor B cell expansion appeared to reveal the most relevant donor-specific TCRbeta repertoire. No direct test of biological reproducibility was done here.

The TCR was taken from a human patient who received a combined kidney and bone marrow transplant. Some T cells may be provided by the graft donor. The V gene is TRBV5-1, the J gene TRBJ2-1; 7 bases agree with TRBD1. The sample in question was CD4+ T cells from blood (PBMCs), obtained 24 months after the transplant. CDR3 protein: CASSLEGAAEQFF. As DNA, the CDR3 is TGCGCCAGCAGCTTGGAGGGGGCCGCAGAGCAGTTCTTC.